The present TCR beta chain was sequenced within a study of shared clonotypes between healthy human individuals. Study conclusions and caveats: Naive subsets usually exceeded memory subsets in estimated richness.

This clone was found once. Its antigen is undetermined. V was clipped by 6 bases and J by 3 bases; unmatched bases: 5. The CDR3 runs 14 residues. Germline V gives CDR1 MDHEN, CDR2 SYDVKM. Approximately 220 ng DNA, about 28,000 T cell genomes, went into each sorted-subset replicate PCR. In the source study's methods: Filtering of immunoSEQ junctional sequences could not match full-length read filtering. Produced via immunoSEQ multiplex PCR; TCRdb's table is partial and in-frame only. That table furnishes V, J and clone size, whereas the DNA furnished D and trimming. The repertoire holds approximately 1.5 million clones, with approximately 98.5% as singletons. A CD45RA+ naive subset and a CD45RA-negative memory subset were split from CD4+ cells.

The source material was naive CD4+ T cells sorted from blood. The sample's subset: CD45RA+ positively selected. The gene calls are TRBV28 and TRBJ1-2; 9 bases match TRBD1. This sequence was found in a young man in good health. The CDR3 sequence: CASRRQGEDYGYTF. The CDR3 DNA sequence: TGTGCCAGCAGAAGACAGGGGGAGGACTATGGCTACACCTTC.